Listed below are T cell receptor beta chains from one sample, sequenced in a study of human T cells and chemical hapten exposure. TCRdb passed the RACE reads through MiXCR, listing each CDR3 protein once. The sample yields a few hundred thousand distinct CDR3 sequences, about 5% seen once. Sequenced material: whole blood, taken in connection with sensitization to the hapten diphenylcyclopropenone (DPC). The source is a woman in her late teens or twenties with alopecia areata. Some clones in this sample may be carry-over from other donors' samples. The CDR3 runs from the conserved cysteine through the conserved F or W. The order of the fields is clone size, D gene, J gene, CDR3 length, V gene, CDR3 protein, CDR3 DNA. A D gene is named only where the DNA matches it firmly. Rows give clone size only sometimes, using once, few, many, or a class for an expanded clone.

.,.,TRBJ1-1,13,TRBV12-3/TRBV12-4,CASTQDPLLKAFF,TGTGCCAGCACTCAGGACCCTCTTCTAAAAGCTTTCTTT
many,.,TRBJ2-1,16,TRBV28,CASSLNDGGRGDEQFF,TGTGCCAGCAGTTTAAATGACGGGGGCCGGGGCGATGAGCAGTTCTTC
many,.,TRBJ2-2,14,TRBV10-3,CAVYRGLNTGELFF,TGTGCCGTATACAGGGGACTGAACACCGGGGAGCTGTTTTTT
few,.,TRBJ2-2,15,TRBV20-1,CSARDLVLPTGELFF,TGCAGTGCTAGAGATTTAGTACTTCCGACCGGGGAGCTGTTTTTT
many,.,TRBJ1-5,14,TRBV6-2/TRBV6-3,CASSSPQGYQPQHF,TGTGCCAGCAGTTCCCCACAGGGTTATCAGCCCCAGCATTTT
many,.,TRBJ2-7,15,TRBV28,CASSSLIRPAYEQYF,TGTGCCAGCAGTTCTTTAATACGCCCCGCCTACGAGCAGTACTTC
few,.,TRBJ1-2,17,TRBV5-5,CASSTPLGGPAGYGYTF,TGTGCCAGCAGCACCCCGCTTGGGGGGCCCGCGGGCTATGGCTACACCTTC
.,.,TRBJ1-2,15,TRBV7-8,CASSLVGGHNYGYTF,TGTGCCAGCAGCTTAGTAGGTGGACACAACTATGGCTACACCTTC
medium-sized,.,TRBJ2-1,16,TRBV4-3,CASSQEWGAAHNEQFF,TGCGCCAGCAGCCAGGAATGGGGGGCCGCCCACAATGAGCAGTTCTTC
few,.,TRBJ2-3,15,TRBV6-2/TRBV6-3,CASSYGARNTDTQYF,TGTGCCAGCAGTTACGGCGCTCGGAACACAGATACGCAGTATTTT
few,TRBD2,TRBJ2-5,15,TRBV7-8,CASSRIRDYEKTQYF,TGTGCCAGCAGCCGTATCCGGGACTACGAGAAGACCCAGTACTTC
.,TRBD2,TRBJ2-3,18,TRBV20-1,CSAFPTSGGAMATDTQYF,TGCAGTGCTTTTCCGACTAGCGGGGGGGCCATGGCCACAGATACGCAGTATTTT
.,.,TRBJ2-1,12,TRBV9,CANDRDYDEQFF,TGTGCCAACGACAGAGACTACGATGAGCAGTTCTTC
.,.,TRBJ2-6,14,TRBV27,CASKPQAGANVLTF,TGTGCCAGCAAACCCCAGGCTGGGGCCAACGTCCTGACTTTC
.,.,TRBJ1-5,15,TRBV7-2,CASSIQSFSNQPQHF,TGTGCCAGCAGCATACAGAGCTTTAGCAATCAGCCCCAGCATTTT
.,TRBD1,TRBJ1-2,14,TRBV6-5,CASSRGANHYGYTF,TGTGCCAGCAGCAGGGGGGCGAATCACTATGGCTACACCTTC
many,TRBD1,TRBJ2-7,16,TRBV5-4,CASSIDRGQGSYEQYF,TGTGCCAGCAGCATTGACAGGGGCCAGGGATCCTACGAGCAGTACTTC
.,TRBD1,TRBJ1-1,12,TRBV7-9,CASQGGGTEAFF,TGTGCCAGCCAGGGGGGCGGCACTGAAGCTTTCTTT
few,.,TRBJ2-1,13,TRBV11-2,CASSLPGLREQFF,TGTGCCAGCAGCTTGCCCGGACTCCGTGAGCAGTTCTTC
.,TRBD1,TRBJ2-2,17,TRBV24-1,CATSDLGRDRDTGELFF,TGTGCCACCAGTGATTTGGGCCGGGACAGAGACACCGGGGAGCTGTTTTTT
few,TRBD2,TRBJ2-4,17,TRBV4-2,CASSRTGTSGGENIQYF,TGTGCCAGCAGCCGAACCGGGACTAGCGGGGGGGAAAACATTCAGTACTTC
few,.,TRBJ2-1,14,TRBV20-1,CSARDRSLRGEQFF,TGCAGTGCTAGAGATCGTTCCCTTCGAGGGGAGCAGTTCTTC
few,.,TRBJ2-7,12,TRBV7-9,CASSDASYEQYF,TGTGCCAGCAGCGATGCCTCCTACGAGCAGTACTTC
few,.,TRBJ1-1,15,TRBV12-3/TRBV12-4,CASTLRRGIGTEAFF,TGTGCCAGCACCCTCAGGCGGGGAATAGGCACTGAAGCTTTCTTT
few,.,TRBJ2-7,15,TRBV6-2/TRBV6-3,CASSHPQGFSYEQYF,TGTGCCAGCAGTCACCCTCAGGGGTTCTCCTACGAGCAGTACTTC
many,.,TRBJ1-5,12,TRBV29-1,CSVGDIQQPQHF,TGCAGCGTTGGGGACATACAGCAGCCCCAGCATTTT
.,.,TRBJ2-4,18,TRBV4-1,CASSQDPSATGAKNIQYF,TGCGCCAGCAGCCAAGACCCTTCGGCGACAGGAGCCAAAAACATTCAGTACTTC
many,TRBD1,TRBJ1-6,14,TRBV5-1,CASSLGTVNSPLHF,TGCGCCAGCAGCTTAGGGACAGTCAATTCACCCCTCCACTTT
few,.,TRBJ2-5,19,TRBV20-1,CSARVVLRDYDTVEETQYF,TGCAGTGCTAGAGTAGTCCTGAGAGATTATGACACGGTAGAGGAGACCCAGTACTTC
.,TRBD1,TRBJ1-1,15,TRBV2,CASSFMTGVDTEAFF,TGTGCCAGCAGTTTCATGACAGGGGTGGACACTGAAGCTTTCTTT
.,.,TRBJ2-1,15,TRBV18,CASSQQEASYNEQFF,TGTGCCAGCTCACAACAGGAGGCCTCCTACAATGAGCAGTTCTTC
many,.,TRBJ2-3,14,TRBV7-9,CASSLETGPDTQYF,TGTGCCAGCAGCTTAGAGACGGGTCCAGATACGCAGTATTTT
many,TRBD2,TRBJ2-2,18,TRBV4-2,CASSQDGLAGTVTGELFF,TGTGCCAGCAGCCAAGACGGACTAGCGGGGACAGTGACCGGGGAGCTGTTTTTT
many,.,TRBJ1-6,13,TRBV6-5,CASSRGYNSPLHF,TGTGCCAGCAGTAGGGGATATAATTCACCCCTCCACTTT
.,.,TRBJ2-2,16,TRBV10-3,CATGAYTFANTGELFF,TGTGCCACGGGCGCGTATACCTTCGCGAACACCGGGGAGCTGTTTTTT
few,TRBD1,TRBJ1-4,16,TRBV6-2/TRBV6-3,CASSSRDSWTNEKLFF,TGTGCCAGCAGTTCCCGGGACAGCTGGACTAATGAAAAACTGTTTTTT
many,.,TRBJ2-3,13,TRBV7-3,CASSFKGTDTQYF,TGTGCCAGCAGCTTTAAGGGAACCGATACGCAGTATTTT
many,.,TRBJ2-1,16,TRBV9,CASSVGNTASYNEQFF,TGTGCCAGCAGCGTCGGAAATACAGCCTCCTACAATGAGCAGTTCTTC
many,.,TRBJ2-1,14,TRBV3-1,CASSQESLYNEQFF,TGTGCCAGCAGCCAAGAGTCACTGTACAATGAGCAGTTCTTC
many,.,TRBJ1-5,14,TRBV12-3/TRBV12-4,CASSRHDRPEPQHF,TGTGCCAGCAGCCGTCATGACCGCCCCGAGCCCCAGCATTTT
.,TRBD1,TRBJ2-3,14,TRBV5-6,CASSLDRGLGTQYF,TGTGCCAGCAGCTTGGACAGGGGGCTAGGCACGCAGTATTTT
few,TRBD1,TRBJ1-2,15,TRBV9,CASRVTTGGGYGYTF,TGTGCCAGCAGGGTTACGACAGGGGGAGGCTATGGCTACACCTTC
many,.,TRBJ2-3,20,TRBV13,CASSLDGRTSGPDLEDTQYF,TGTGCCAGCAGCTTAGACGGTCGTACCAGCGGGCCCGACCTGGAGGATACGCAGTATTTT
many,TRBD2,TRBJ2-1,12,TRBV7-6,CASQRSGGQQFF,TGTGCCAGCCAAAGATCGGGGGGGCAGCAGTTCTTC
few,.,TRBJ2-7,13,TRBV25-1,CASSDHSDYEQYF,TGTGCCAGCAGTGATCACTCAGATTACGAGCAGTACTTC
many,.,TRBJ2-5,13,TRBV28,CASSPTGKETQYF,TGTGCCAGCAGTCCGACGGGGAAAGAGACCCAGTACTTC
.,TRBD1,TRBJ1-4,16,TRBV7-2,CASSLVAQGSGEKLFF,TGTGCCAGCAGCTTAGTCGCACAGGGGAGTGGTGAAAAACTGTTTTTT
many,TRBD1,TRBJ1-5,16,TRBV12-3/TRBV12-4,CASSSLGQGSNQPQHF,TGTGCCAGCAGTTCCTTGGGACAGGGTAGCAATCAGCCCCAGCATTTT
.,.,TRBJ1-1,14,TRBV18,CAGSPLSGNTEAFF,TGTGCCGGCTCACCACTCTCAGGGAACACTGAAGCTTTCTTT
many,.,TRBJ2-3,15,TRBV11-2,CASSTHLGNTDTQYF,TGTGCCAGCAGCACGCATCTGGGTAACACAGATACGCAGTATTTT
many,.,TRBJ2-2,12,TRBV11-2,CAGRQNTGELFF,TGTGCCGGTAGACAGAACACCGGGGAGCTGTTTTTT
.,.,TRBJ1-3,13,TRBV29-1,CSAQTGFGNTIYF,TGCAGCGCACAAACAGGGTTTGGAAACACCATATATTTT
few,TRBD2,TRBJ2-3,17,TRBV11-2,CASSLDRVAGDSDTQYF,TGTGCCAGCAGCTTAGATCGGGTAGCGGGGGACTCAGATACGCAGTATTTT